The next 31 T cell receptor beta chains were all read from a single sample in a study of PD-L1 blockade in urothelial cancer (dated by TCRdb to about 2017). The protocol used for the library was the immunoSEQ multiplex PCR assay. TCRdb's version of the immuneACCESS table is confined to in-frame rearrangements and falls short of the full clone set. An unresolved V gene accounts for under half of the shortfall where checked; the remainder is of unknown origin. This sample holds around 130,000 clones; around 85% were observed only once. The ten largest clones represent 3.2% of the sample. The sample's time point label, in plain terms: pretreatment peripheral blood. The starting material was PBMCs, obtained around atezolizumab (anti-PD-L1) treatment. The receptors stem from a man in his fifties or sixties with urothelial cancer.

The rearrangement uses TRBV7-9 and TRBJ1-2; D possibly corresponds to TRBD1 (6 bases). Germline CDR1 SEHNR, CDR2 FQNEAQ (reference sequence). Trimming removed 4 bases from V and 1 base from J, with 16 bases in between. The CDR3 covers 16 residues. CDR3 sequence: CASSSSPTGINYGYTF. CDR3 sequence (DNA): TGTGCCAGCAGCTCATCCCCGACAGGAATTAACTATGGCTACACCTTC. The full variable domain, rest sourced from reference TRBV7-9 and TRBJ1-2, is DTGVSQNPRHKITKRGQNVTFRCDPISEHNRLYWYRQTLGQGPEFLTYFQNEAQLEKSRLLSDRFSAERPKGSFSTLEIQRTEQGDSAMYLCASSSSPTGINYGYTFGSGTRLTVV.

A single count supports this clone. CDR3 in amino acids: CASSPRGFNEQFF. The CDR3 DNA reads as TGTGCCAGCAGTCCCCGGGGGTTTAATGAGCAGTTCTTC. J is TRBJ2-1 and V is TRBV28; perhaps TRBD2 as D (6 bases). V was shortened by 5 bases and J by 7 bases, with 12 bases between the two germline ends. This CDR3 contains 13 residues. CDR1 is MDHEN and CDR2 is SYDVKM in the germline V gene.

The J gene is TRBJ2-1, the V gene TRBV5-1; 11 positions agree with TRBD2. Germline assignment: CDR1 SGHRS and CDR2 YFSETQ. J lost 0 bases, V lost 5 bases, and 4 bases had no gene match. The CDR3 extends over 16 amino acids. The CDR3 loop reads CASRPSGGSSYNEQFF. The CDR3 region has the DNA TGCGCCAGCAGGCCTAGCGGGGGGAGCTCCTACAATGAGCAGTTCTTC.

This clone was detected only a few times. In DNA form, the CDR3 reads TGCAGTGCAGCCATTCTTGAAGCTTTCTTT. Residues: CSAAILEAFF. The V gene is TRBV20-1, the J gene TRBJ1-1; D is ambiguous. V lost 6 bases, J lost 7 bases, and 9 bases lay in between. Germline CDR1 and CDR2: DFQATT and SNEGSKA (reference sequence). This CDR3 contains 10 residues.

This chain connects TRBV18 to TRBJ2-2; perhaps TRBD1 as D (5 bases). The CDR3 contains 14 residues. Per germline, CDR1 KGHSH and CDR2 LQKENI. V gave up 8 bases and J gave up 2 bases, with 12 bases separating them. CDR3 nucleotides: TGTGCCAGCACGCGACAGATAAACACCGGGGAGCTGTTTTTT. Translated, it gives CASTRQINTGELFF.

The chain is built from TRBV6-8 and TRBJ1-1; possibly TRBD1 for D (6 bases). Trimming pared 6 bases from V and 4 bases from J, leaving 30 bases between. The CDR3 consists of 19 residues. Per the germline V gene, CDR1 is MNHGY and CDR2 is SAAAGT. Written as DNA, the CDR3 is TGTGCCAGCAGCCTCGAGGAGGGGGAGGGAGTCATCCCTCGCACTGAAGCTTTCTTT. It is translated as CASSLEEGEGVIPRTEAFF.

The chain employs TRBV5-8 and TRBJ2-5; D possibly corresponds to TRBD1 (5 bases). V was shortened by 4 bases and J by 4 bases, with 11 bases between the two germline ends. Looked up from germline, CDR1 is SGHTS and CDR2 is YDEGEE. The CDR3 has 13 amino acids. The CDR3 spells CASSPDRRETQYF. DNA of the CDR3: TGTGCCAGCAGCCCAGACAGAAGAGAGACCCAGTACTTC.

CDR3 amino acids: CASTFSGTAGANEQFF. DNA of the CDR3: TGCGCCAGCACCTTTAGCGGAACCGCCGGGGCCAATGAGCAGTTCTTC. This chain joins TRBV5-1 and TRBJ2-1; tentatively, D is TRBD2 (6 bases). The CDR3 covers 16 residues. Trimming pared 6 bases from V and 6 bases from J, leaving 22 bases between. Germline V CDR1 and CDR2: SGHRS, YFSETQ.

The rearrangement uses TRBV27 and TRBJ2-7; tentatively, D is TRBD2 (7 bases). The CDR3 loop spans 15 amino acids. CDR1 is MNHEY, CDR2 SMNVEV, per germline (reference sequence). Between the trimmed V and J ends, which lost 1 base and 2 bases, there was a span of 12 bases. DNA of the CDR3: TGTGCCAGCAGTTTATTGTCGGGGGGCGCCTACGAGCAGTACTTC. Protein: CASSLLSGGAYEQYF.

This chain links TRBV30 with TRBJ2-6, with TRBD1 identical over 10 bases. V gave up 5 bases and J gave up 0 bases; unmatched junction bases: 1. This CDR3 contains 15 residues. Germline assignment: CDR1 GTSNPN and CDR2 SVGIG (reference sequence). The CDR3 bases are TGTGCCTGGGGACAGGGGGGCTCTGGGGCCAACGTCCTGACTTTC. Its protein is CAWGQGGSGANVLTF. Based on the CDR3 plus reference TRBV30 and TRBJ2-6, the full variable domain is SQTIHQWPATLVQPVGSPLSLECTVEGTSNPNLYWYRQAAGRGLQLLFYSVGIGQISSEVPQNLSASRPQDRQFILSSKKLLLSDSGFYLCAWGQGGSGANVLTFGAGSRLTVL.

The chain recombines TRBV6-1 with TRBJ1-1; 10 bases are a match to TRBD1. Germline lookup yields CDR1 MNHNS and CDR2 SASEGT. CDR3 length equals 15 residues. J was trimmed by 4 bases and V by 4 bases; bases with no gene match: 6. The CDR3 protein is CASSVQTGGGTEAFF. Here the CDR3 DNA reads TGTGCCAGCAGTGTCCAGACAGGGGGCGGCACTGAAGCTTTCTTT.

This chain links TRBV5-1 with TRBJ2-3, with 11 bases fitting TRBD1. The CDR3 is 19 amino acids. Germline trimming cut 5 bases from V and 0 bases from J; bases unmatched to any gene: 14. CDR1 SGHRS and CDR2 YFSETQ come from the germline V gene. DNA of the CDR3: TGCGCCAGCAGGCCGACGGGGGGACAGGGGGGGCCCAGCACAGATACGCAGTATTTT. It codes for CASRPTGGQGGPSTDTQYF.

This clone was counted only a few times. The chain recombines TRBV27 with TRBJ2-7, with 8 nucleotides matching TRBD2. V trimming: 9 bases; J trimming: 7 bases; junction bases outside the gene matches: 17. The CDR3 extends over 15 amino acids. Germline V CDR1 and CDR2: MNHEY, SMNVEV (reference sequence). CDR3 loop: CASQSLSGGPEEQYF. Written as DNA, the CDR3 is TGTGCCAGTCAAAGTCTATCGGGAGGGCCGGAAGAGCAGTACTTC.

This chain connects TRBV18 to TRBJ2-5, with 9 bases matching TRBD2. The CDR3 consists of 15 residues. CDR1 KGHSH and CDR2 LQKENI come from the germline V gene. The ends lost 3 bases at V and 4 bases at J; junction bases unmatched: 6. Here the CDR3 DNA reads TGTGCCAGCTCACCTGACGCTAGCGGGATAGAGACCCAGTACTTC. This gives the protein CASSPDASGIETQYF.

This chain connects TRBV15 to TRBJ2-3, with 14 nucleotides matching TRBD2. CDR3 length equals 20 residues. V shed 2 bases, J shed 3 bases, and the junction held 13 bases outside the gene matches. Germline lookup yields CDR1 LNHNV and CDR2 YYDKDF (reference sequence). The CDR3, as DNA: TGTGCCACCAGCAGAACTACCGGGACTAGCGGGAGTAATCCGACAGATACGCAGTATTTT. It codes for CATSRTTGTSGSNPTDTQYF.

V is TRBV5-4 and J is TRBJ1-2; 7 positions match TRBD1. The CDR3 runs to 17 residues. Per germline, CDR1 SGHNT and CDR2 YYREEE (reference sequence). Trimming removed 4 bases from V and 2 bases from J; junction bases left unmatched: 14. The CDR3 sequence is CASSPGDRQFTNYGYTF. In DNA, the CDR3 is TGTGCCAGCAGCCCAGGGGACAGACAATTCACAAACTATGGCTACACCTTC.

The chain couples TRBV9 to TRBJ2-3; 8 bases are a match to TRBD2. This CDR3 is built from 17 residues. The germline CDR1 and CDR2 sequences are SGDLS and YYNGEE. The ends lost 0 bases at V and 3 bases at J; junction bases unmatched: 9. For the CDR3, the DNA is TGTGCCAGCAGCGTAGTAGGAACGGGAGGGCCGACAGATACGCAGTATTTT. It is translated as CASSVVGTGGPTDTQYF.

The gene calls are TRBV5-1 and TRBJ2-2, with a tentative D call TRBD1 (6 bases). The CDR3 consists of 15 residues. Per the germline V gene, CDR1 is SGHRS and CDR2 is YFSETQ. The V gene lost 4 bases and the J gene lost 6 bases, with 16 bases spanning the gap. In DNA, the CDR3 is TGCGCCAGCAGCCCGGGACATACTCGCGCCGGGGAGCTGTTTTTT. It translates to CASSPGHTRAGELFF.

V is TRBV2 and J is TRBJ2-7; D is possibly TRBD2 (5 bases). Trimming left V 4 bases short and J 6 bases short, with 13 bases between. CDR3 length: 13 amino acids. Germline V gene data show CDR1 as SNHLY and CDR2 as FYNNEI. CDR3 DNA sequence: TGTGCCAGCAGTGTGATTAGCGAGGGCGAGCAGTACTTC. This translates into CASSVISEGEQYF.

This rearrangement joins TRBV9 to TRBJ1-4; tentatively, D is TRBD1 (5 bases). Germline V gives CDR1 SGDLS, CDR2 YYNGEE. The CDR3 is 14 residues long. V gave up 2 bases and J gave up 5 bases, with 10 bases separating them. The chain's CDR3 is CASSVTDRNEKLFF. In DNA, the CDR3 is TGTGCCAGCAGCGTGACAGACCGGAATGAAAAACTGTTTTTT.

The CDR3: CASSPMQDSYNSPLHF. DNA of the CDR3: TGTGCCAGCTCACCAATGCAGGACTCCTATAATTCACCCCTCCACTTT. The chain recombines TRBV18 with TRBJ1-6; D unclear. CDR1 KGHSH and CDR2 LQKENI come from the germline V gene. Trimming shortened V by 2 bases and J by 0 bases, and 8 bases separated the two germline ends. The CDR3 is 16 residues long.

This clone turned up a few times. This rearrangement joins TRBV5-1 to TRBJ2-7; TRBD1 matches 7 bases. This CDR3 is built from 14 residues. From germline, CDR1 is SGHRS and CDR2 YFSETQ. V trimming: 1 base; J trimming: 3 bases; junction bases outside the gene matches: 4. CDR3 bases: TGCGCCAGCAGCTTGTACGGGACAGTCTACGAGCAGTACTTC. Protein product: CASSLYGTVYEQYF.

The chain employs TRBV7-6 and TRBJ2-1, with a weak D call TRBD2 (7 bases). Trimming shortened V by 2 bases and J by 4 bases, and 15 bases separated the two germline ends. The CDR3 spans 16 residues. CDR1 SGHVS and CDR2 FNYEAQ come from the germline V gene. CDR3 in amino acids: CASSLRRGGGYNEQFF. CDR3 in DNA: TGTGCCAGCAGCTTAAGAAGGGGGGGAGGGTACAATGAGCAGTTCTTC.

The CDR3 coding sequence is TGTGCCACCAGCAGAGATAGACAGTCTTATAATGAAAAACTGTTTTTT. Encoded protein: CATSRDRQSYNEKLFF. The chain is built from TRBV15 and TRBJ1-4; D is possibly TRBD1 (5 bases). The CDR3 extends over 16 amino acids. CDR1 and CDR2 (germline): LNHNV, YYDKDF (reference sequence). Trimming stripped 0 bases from V and 4 bases from J, with 12 bases between.

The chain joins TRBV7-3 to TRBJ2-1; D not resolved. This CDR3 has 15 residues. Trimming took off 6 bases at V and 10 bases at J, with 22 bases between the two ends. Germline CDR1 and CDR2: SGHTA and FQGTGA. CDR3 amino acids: CASSPTTSASREQFF. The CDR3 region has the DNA TGTGCCAGCAGTCCTACTACCTCGGCCAGTCGGGAGCAGTTCTTC. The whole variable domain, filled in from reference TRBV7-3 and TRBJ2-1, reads GAGVSQTPSNKVTEKGKYVELRCDPISGHTALYWYRQSLGQGPEFLIYFQGTGAADDSGLPNDRFFAVRPEGSVSTLKIQRTERGDSAVYLCASSPTTSASREQFFGPGTRLTVL.

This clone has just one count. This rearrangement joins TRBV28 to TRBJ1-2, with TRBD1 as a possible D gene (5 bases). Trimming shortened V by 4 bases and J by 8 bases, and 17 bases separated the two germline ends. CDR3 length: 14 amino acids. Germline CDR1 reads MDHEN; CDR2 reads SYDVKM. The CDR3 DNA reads TGTGCCAGCAGTTCCCCCCCCGGACAAGGAGGCTACACCTTC. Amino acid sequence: CASSSPPGQGGYTF.

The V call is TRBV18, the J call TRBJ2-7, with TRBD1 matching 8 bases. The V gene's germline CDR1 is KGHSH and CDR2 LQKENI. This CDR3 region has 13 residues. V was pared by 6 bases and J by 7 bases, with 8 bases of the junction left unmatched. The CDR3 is CASSPGTGFEQYF. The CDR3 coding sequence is TGTGCCAGCTCGCCCGGGACAGGTTTTGAGCAGTACTTC.

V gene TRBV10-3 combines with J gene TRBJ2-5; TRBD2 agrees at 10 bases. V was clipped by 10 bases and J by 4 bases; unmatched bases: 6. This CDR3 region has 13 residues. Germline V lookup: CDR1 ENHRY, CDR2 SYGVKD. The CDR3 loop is CATTRLAGETQYF. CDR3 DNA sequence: TGTGCCACCACTAGACTAGCGGGAGAGACCCAGTACTTC.

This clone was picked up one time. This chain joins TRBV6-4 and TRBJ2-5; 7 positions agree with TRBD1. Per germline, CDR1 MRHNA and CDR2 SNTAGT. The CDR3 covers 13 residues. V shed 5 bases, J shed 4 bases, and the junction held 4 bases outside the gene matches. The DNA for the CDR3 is TGTGCCAGCAGTAGACAGGGTGGAGAGACCCAGTACTTC. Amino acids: CASSRQGGETQYF.

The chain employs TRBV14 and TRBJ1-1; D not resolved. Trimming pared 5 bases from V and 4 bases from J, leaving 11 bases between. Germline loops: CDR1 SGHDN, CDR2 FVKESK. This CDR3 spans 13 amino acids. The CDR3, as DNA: TGTGCCAGCAGCGCCCGACCGGGCACTGAAGCTTTCTTT. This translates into CASSARPGTEAFF.

In nucleotides, the CDR3 is TGTGCCAGCACCAACCCGGGAGCTGACAACAATGAGCAGTTCTTC. It is translated as CASTNPGADNNEQFF. V is TRBV21-1 and J is TRBJ2-1; TRBD2, the table's D call, was not compared with the DNA. TRBV21-1 is designated a pseudogene. CDR3 length: 15 residues.